The rows below give T cell receptor beta chains drawn from one sample of a study of response to subunit inactivated influenza vaccine. Using its own MiXCR run on the RT-PCR reads, TCRdb lists one record per CDR3 protein. The repertoire consists of 450,000 to 600,000 distinct CDR3 sequences, with approximately 7.6% occurring once and the leading ten covering 13%. Specimen: PBMCs from blood, collected roughly 24 months after vaccination. The receptor set was obtained from a man in his fifties or sixties who received an inactivated influenza vaccine. The CDR3 runs from the conserved cysteine through the conserved F or W. A D gene is named only where the DNA matches it firmly. The size of a clone is reported for some rows only, either as once, few or many, or as a class for expanded clones.

>TRBV20-1|few|TRBJ2-5|TRBD1
CSASLGTAQETQYF
TGCAGTGCTAGCCTCGGGACAGCGCAAGAGACCCAGTACTTC
>TRBV7-2|.|TRBJ2-7|TRBD2
CASSLDSGGTYEQYF
TGTGCCAGCAGCTTAGATTCCGGGGGGACCTACGAGCAGTACTTC
>TRBV6-1|.|TRBJ2-1|.
CASRITENNEQFF
TGTGCCAGCAGAATTACAGAGAACAATGAGCAGTTCTTC
>TRBV7-9|many|TRBJ1-5|.
CASSPGRAGEPQHF
TGTGCCAGCAGCCCCGGACGGGCTGGTGAGCCCCAGCATTTT
>TRBV12-3/TRBV12-4|many|TRBJ1-3|TRBD1
CASRRTGSLSGNTIYF
TGTGCCAGCAGAAGGACAGGCTCACTCTCTGGAAACACCATATATTTT
>TRBV4-2|.|TRBJ2-7|.
CASSQDIWNYEQYF
TGTGCCAGCAGCCAAGATATATGGAACTACGAGCAGTACTTC
>TRBV30|.|TRBJ2-1|TRBD2
CAWSVQASGAYNEQFF
TGTGCCTGGAGTGTACAGGCTAGCGGAGCCTACAATGAGCAGTTCTTC
>TRBV20-1|many|TRBJ2-5|.
CSARRDMYQETQYF
TGCAGTGCTAGAAGGGACATGTACCAAGAGACCCAGTACTTC
>TRBV20-1|few|TRBJ2-7|TRBD2
CSVQMVPGLAGVPYEQYF
TGCAGCGTTCAAATGGTGCCGGGACTAGCGGGAGTCCCCTACGAGCAGTACTTC
>TRBV28|few|TRBJ2-1|.
CASTNILPHEQFF
TGTGCCAGCACCAACATACTACCCCATGAGCAGTTCTTC
>TRBV3-1|.|TRBJ2-7|TRBD2
CASSQGGGVEQYF
TGTGCCAGCAGCCAAGGCGGGGGGGTCGAGCAGTACTTC
>TRBV28|.|TRBJ1-5|.
CASTGPVGNQPQHF
TGTGCCAGCACAGGGCCGGTCGGCAATCAGCCCCAGCATTTT
>TRBV12-3/TRBV12-4|.|TRBJ1-1|.
CASSLVPIRGTEAFF
TGTGCCAGCAGTTTAGTCCCCATACGAGGCACTGAAGCTTTCTTT
>TRBV28|many|TRBJ2-2|.
CASLRGTGELFF
TGTGCCAGCCTCAGGGGAACCGGGGAGCTGTTTTTT
>TRBV5-6|many|TRBJ2-1|.
CASSLVTYNEQFF
TGTGCCAGCAGCCTCGTGACGTACAATGAGCAGTTCTTC
>TRBV15|.|TRBJ2-7|.
CATSRDHPGREQYF
TGTGCCACCAGCAGAGATCATCCAGGGCGCGAGCAGTACTTC
>TRBV7-8|.|TRBJ2-3|.
CASSTLVGGRDTQYF
TGTGCCAGCAGCACCCTGGTGGGCGGCAGAGATACGCAGTATTTT
>TRBV4-2|.|TRBJ2-7|.
CASSQTGGLSYKQYF
TGTGCCAGCAGCCAAACTGGGGGTTTATCCTACAAGCAGTACTTC